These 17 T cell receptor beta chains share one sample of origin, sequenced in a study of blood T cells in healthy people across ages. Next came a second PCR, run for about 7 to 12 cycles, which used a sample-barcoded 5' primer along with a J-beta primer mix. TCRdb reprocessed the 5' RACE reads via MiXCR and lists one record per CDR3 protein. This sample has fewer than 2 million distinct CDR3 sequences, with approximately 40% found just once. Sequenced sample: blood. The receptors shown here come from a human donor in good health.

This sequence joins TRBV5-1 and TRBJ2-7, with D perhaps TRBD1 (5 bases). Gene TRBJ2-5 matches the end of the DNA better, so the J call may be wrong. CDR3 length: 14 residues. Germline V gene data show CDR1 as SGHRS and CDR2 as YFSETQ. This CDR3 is CASSFSGPLETQYF. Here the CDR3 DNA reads TGCGCCAGCAGCTTTTCAGGGCCCTTAGAGACCCAGTACTTC.

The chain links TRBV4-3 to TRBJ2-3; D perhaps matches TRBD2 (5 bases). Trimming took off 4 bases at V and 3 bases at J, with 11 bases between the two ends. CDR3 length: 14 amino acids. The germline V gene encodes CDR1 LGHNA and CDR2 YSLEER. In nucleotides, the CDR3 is TGCGCCAGCAGCCTAGAAAGGGAGACAGATACGCAGTATTTT. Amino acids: CASSLERETDTQYF.

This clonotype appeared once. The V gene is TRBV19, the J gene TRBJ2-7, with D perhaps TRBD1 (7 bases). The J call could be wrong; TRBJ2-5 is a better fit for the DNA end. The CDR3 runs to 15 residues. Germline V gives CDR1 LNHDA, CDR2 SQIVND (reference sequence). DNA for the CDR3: TGTGCCAGTAGTCCCCGGGGGACCCAGGGGGGGACCCAGTACTTC. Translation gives CASSPRGTQGGTQYF.

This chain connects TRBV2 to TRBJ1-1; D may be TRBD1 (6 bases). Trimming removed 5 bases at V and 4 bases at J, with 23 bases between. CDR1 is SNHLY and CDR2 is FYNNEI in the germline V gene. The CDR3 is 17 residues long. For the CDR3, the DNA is TGTGCCAGCAGTAATAGCGTTCAGGGGTGGAGGATCACTGAAGCTTTCTTT. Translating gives CASSNSVQGWRITEAFF.

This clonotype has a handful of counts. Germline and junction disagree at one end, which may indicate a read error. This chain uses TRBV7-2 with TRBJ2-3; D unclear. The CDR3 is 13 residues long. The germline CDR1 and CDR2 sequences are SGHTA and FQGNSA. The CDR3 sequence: CASSPPPSDTLYF. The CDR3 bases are TGTGCCAGCAGCCCTCCACCATCAGATACGCTGTATTTT.

The CDR3 sequence is CASSPDSLADMYNEQFF. CDR3 in DNA: TGTGCCAGCAGCCCGGATTCTCTAGCGGATATGTACAATGAGCAGTTCTTC. The gene calls are TRBV7-6 and TRBJ2-1; 7 positions match TRBD2. The CDR3 has 17 residues. V shed 5 bases and J 4 bases; nucleotides not matched to a gene: 14. The germline gives CDR1 SGHVS, CDR2 FNYEAQ.

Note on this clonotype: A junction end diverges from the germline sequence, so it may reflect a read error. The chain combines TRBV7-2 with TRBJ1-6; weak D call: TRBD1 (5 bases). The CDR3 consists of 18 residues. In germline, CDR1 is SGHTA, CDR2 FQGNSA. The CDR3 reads CACSLNAAGRGNNSPLHF. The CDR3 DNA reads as TGTGCCTGCAGCTTAAATGCGGCAGGGCGGGGAAATAATTCACCCCTCCACTTT.

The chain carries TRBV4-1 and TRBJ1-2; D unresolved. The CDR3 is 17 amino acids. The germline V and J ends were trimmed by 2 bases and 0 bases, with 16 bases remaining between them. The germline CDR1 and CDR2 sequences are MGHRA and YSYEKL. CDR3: CASSQPLRRGSNYGYTF. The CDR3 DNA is TGCGCCAGCAGCCAACCACTACGCCGCGGGTCTAACTATGGCTACACCTTC.

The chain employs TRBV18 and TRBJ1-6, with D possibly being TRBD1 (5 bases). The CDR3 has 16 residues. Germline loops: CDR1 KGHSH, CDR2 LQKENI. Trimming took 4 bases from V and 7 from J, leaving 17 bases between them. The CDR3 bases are TGTGCCAGCTCACGAGACGGGGGTATGGGGAATTCACCCCTCCACTTT. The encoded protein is CASSRDGGMGNSPLHF.

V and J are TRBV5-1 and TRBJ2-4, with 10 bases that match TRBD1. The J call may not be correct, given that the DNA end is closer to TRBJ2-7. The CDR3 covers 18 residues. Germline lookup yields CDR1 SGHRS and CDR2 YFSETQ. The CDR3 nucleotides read TGCGCCAGCAGCGTGGGCGTACTCCCCGGGACAGGGGCCTACGAGCAGTACTTC. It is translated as CASSVGVLPGTGAYEQYF.

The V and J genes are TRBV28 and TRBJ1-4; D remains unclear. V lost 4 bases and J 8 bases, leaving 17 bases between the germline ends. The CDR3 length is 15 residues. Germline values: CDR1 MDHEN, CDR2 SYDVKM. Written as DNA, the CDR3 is TGTGCCAGCAGTTCCGGTCGTATAGCTCGGGAAAAACTGTTTTTT. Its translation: CASSSGRIAREKLFF.

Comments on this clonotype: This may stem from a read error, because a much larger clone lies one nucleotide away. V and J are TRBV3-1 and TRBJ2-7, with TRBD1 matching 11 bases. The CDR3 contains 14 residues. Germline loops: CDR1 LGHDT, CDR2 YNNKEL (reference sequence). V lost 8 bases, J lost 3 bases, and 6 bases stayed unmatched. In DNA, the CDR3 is TGTGCCAGCCAAGTGGGGACAGGGGGCTACGAGCAGTACTTC. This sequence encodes CASQVGTGGYEQYF.

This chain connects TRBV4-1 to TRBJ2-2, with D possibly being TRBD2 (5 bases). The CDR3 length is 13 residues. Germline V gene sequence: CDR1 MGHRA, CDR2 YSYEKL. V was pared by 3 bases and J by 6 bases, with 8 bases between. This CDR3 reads CASSHLGAGELFF. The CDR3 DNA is TGCGCCAGCAGCCATTTGGGAGCCGGGGAGCTGTTTTTT.

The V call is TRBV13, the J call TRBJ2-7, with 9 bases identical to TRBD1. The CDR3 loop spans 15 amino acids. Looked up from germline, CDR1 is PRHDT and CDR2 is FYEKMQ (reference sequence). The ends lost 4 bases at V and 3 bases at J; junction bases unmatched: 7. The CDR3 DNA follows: TGTGCCAGCAGCTCCCGGACAGGGGTTATCTACGAGCAGTACTTC. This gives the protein CASSSRTGVIYEQYF.

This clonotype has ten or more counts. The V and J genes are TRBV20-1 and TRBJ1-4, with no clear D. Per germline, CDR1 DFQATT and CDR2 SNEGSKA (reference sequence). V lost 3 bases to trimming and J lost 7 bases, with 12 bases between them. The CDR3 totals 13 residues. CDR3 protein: CSARASGGEKLFF. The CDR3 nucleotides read TGCAGTGCTAGGGCCTCCGGCGGTGAAAAACTGTTTTTT.

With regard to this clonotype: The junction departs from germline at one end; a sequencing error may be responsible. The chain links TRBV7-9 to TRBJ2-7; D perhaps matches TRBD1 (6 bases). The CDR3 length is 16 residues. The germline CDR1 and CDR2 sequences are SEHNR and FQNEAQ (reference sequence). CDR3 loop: CASSSSTGGFTYDQYF. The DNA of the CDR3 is TGTGCCAGCAGCTCCTCGACAGGAGGTTTCACCTACGACCAGTACTTC.

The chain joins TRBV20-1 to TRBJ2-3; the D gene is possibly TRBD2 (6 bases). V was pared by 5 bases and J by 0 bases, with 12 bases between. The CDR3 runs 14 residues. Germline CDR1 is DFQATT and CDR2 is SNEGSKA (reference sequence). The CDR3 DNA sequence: TGCAGTGCTTGGAGGGCCTCTAGCACAGATACGCAGTATTTT. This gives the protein CSAWRASSTDTQYF.